The present T cell receptor beta chain was sequenced within a study of blood T cell repertoires in COVID-19. Assay used: immunoSEQ multiplex PCR; TCRdb lists only in-frame clones, some missing. Of more than 250,000 clones listed, 85% to 90% are singletons. This CDR3 has 17 residues. Germline loops: CDR1 MNHEY, CDR2 SMNVEV (reference sequence). V was shortened by 5 bases and J by 10 bases, with 24 bases between the two germline ends. This chain links TRBV27 with TRBJ1-6; D call uncertain. The material sequenced was peripheral blood. The clonotype comes from a man between 18 and 29 years old with active or convalescent COVID-19. The CDR3 loop is CASSPLPARVVGSPLHF. As DNA, the CDR3 is TGTGCCAGCAGTCCCCTCCCCGCACGGGTGGTTGGATCACCCCTCCACTTT.